The sample holds a few counts of the clone carrying this T cell receptor (beta chain). This sample is part of a study of blood T cells in healthy people across ages. Primed by a sample-barcoded 5' primer and a J-beta primer mix, a second PCR proceeded for about 7 to 12 cycles. TCRdb reprocessed the 5' RACE reads via MiXCR and lists one record per CDR3 protein. The data contain 1.4 million to 1.5 million distinct CDR3 sequences, roughly 40% of them singletons. Per-sample PBMC isolation yielded at least 7 million cells. CDR3 length: 14 amino acids. Germline V gene lookup returns CDR1 DFQATT and CDR2 SNEGSKA (reference sequence). The V gene lost 0 bases and the J gene lost 1 base, with 10 bases spanning the gap.

This TCR was recovered from a woman younger than 35 in good health. Input material: blood. V gene TRBV20-1 combines with J gene TRBJ2-7, with D perhaps TRBD2 (5 bases). CDR3 DNA: TGCAGTGCTAGAGATTGGAGCGGTTCCTACGAGCAGTACTTC. This gives the protein CSARDWSGSYEQYF.